This T cell receptor (beta chain) was recovered during a study of CD8+CD57+ T cells in acquired aplastic anemia. The CDR3 spans 15 residues. Germline V gene sequence: CDR1 SEHNR, CDR2 FQNEAQ (reference sequence). V lost 2 bases, J lost 2 bases, and 11 bases lay in between. It was patients with CD8+CD57+ cell expansion by flow cytometry who were chosen for sequencing. Study-wide results and limits: A significant difference in CD8+ Simpson's diversity between patients and controls was not found.

This clonotype has a count of ten or more. Its antigen is currently unknown. The template for TCR beta VDJ and CDR3 sequence profiling was genomic DNA. TCRdb recomputed calls from the reads with MiXCR, one row per CDR3 protein. Of 250,000 or so distinct CDR3 sequences listed, more than 40% are singletons. The source material was sorted CD4+, CD8+, or CD8+CD57+ T cells (not recorded which) from PBMCs. This TCR came from a human donor with aplastic anemia. The chain carries TRBV7-9 and TRBJ2-3; weak D call: TRBD2 (6 bases). The CDR3 loop is CASSLPGLNTDTQYF. The DNA of the CDR3 is TGTGCCAGCAGCTTACCGGGACTTAACACAGATACGCAGTATTTT.